This passage covers 24 T cell receptor beta chains from one sample sequenced in a study of T cell repertoires in cytomegalovirus infection. TCRdb re-analysed the reads in MiXCR, keeping a single row per CDR3 protein. In the table there are roughly 570,000 distinct CDR3 sequences, almost 40% of which are singletons. Their antigens remain unidentified. The sample in question was cultured PBMCs, obtained from culture after CMV antigen stimulation. The receptors come from a human donor in good health (CMV status not recorded). Some clones in this sample may be carry-over from other donors' samples.

V and J are TRBV20-1 and TRBJ2-7; D is ambiguous. This CDR3 has 14 residues. Germline CDR1 reads DFQATT; CDR2 reads SNEGSKA (reference sequence). Trimming stripped 6 bases from V and 0 bases from J, with 15 bases between. The CDR3 protein is CSAQSRPPSYEQYF. The CDR3 nucleotides read TGCAGTGCCCAGTCGCGACCGCCCTCCTACGAGCAGTACTTC.

This chain joins TRBV10-2 and TRBJ2-3, with D unclear. The germline gives CDR1 WSHSY, CDR2 SAAADI. V dropped 2 bases and J dropped 2 bases, with 2 bases sitting between them. CDR3 length: 12 amino acids. The CDR3 DNA reads as TGCGCCAGCAGTGAGGTCACAGATACGCAGTATTTT. Its translation is CASSEVTDTQYF.

The chain has TRBV5-4 and TRBJ2-1, with 12 nucleotides matching TRBD2. This CDR3 region has 16 residues. V trimming: 3 bases; J trimming: 7 bases; junction bases outside the gene matches: 8. Germline V lookup: CDR1 SGHNT, CDR2 YYREEE (reference sequence). Here the CDR3 DNA reads TGTGCCAGCAGCTCCCCTAGCGGGGGGGCGGCAAATGAGCAGTTCTTC. Translated: CASSSPSGGAANEQFF.

The CDR3 DNA follows: TGTGCCAGCAGTCAACCAGGGGGATCCTCCTACAATGAGCAGTTCTTC. Translated, it gives CASSQPGGSSYNEQFF. The chain recombines TRBV28 with TRBJ2-1; 7 bases agree with TRBD1. Germline CDR1 and CDR2: MDHEN and SYDVKM. The CDR3 contains 16 residues. The junction had 7 bases not matched to a gene; V was cut back by 5 bases and J by 0 bases.

The chain recombines TRBV7-9 with TRBJ1-2; D is possibly TRBD1 (5 bases). The CDR3 extends over 15 amino acids. The germline CDR1 and CDR2 sequences are SEHNR and FQNEAQ (reference sequence). The V gene lost 6 bases and the J gene lost 3 bases, with 17 bases spanning the gap. The DNA of the CDR3 is TGTGCCAGCAGTTCCGGACGGATGGGGGACTATGGCTACACCTTC. Its translation: CASSSGRMGDYGYTF.

The chain employs TRBV20-1 and TRBJ2-5, with TRBD2 identical over 16 bases. The CDR3 has 16 amino acids. Looked up from germline, CDR1 is DFQATT and CDR2 is SNEGSKA (reference sequence). Trimming at V came to 5 bases and at J to 5 bases, leaving 8 bases not matched to a gene. The CDR3: CSAGGGTSGGAETQYF. The CDR3 DNA reads TGCAGTGCTGGGGGAGGGACTAGCGGGGGGGCGGAGACCCAGTACTTC.

This clonotype was counted only a few times. The genes are TRBV7-2 and TRBJ2-1; D is possibly TRBD1 or TRBD2 (5 bases each). CDR1 is SGHTA and CDR2 is FQGNSA in the germline V gene. The CDR3 extends over 14 amino acids. V shed 0 bases and J shed 10 bases, with 13 bases lying between them. CDR3 sequence (DNA): TGTGCCAGCAGCTTAGCGCCCCCCGGGGACGAGCAGTTCTTC. Its translation is CASSLAPPGDEQFF.

The CDR3: CASSSYPGQYNEQFF. The CDR3 bases are TGTGCCAGCAGCTCCTATCCGGGACAGTACAATGAGCAGTTCTTC. This chain joins TRBV7-9 and TRBJ2-1, with TRBD1 matching over 7 bases. J was trimmed by 4 bases and V by 4 bases; bases with no gene match: 7. The germline V gene encodes CDR1 SEHNR and CDR2 FQNEAQ (reference sequence). The CDR3 extends over 15 amino acids.

This clonotype has a single count. This chain joins TRBV12-3 or TRBV12-4 and TRBJ2-1; tentative D call: TRBD2 (5 bases). The CDR3 is 14 amino acids. V was clipped by 5 bases and J by 15 bases, with 23 bases between them. The CDR3 region is CASSPDIPGGLRFF. The CDR3 nucleotides are TGTGCCAGCAGTCCTGACATCCCCGGAGGATTACGGTTCTTC.

The table lists this clonotype with many counts. The chain uses TRBV7-6 and TRBJ1-4; a weak D match, TRBD1 (6 bases). Per the germline V gene, CDR1 is SGHVS and CDR2 is FNYEAQ. The CDR3 has 18 residues. V was pared by 1 base and J by 5 bases, with 20 bases between. The CDR3 reads CASSLGGGQGHANEKLFF. The CDR3 DNA reads TGTGCCAGCAGCTTAGGCGGGGGCCAAGGGCATGCCAATGAAAAACTGTTTTTT.

This clonotype was recorded a few times. The rearrangement links TRBV5-4 to TRBJ1-1; D may be TRBD1 (5 bases). With 2 bases removed from V and 7 bases from J, the gap between germline ends came to 15 bases. This CDR3 is built from 14 residues. From germline, CDR1 is SGHNT and CDR2 YYREEE (reference sequence). CDR3 in DNA: TGTGCCAGCAGCTTACCCGACAGAGATTTTGAAGCTTTCTTT. Amino acids: CASSLPDRDFEAFF.

This clonotype was seen a few times. The chain links TRBV12-3 or TRBV12-4 to TRBJ1-3, with TRBD1 as a possible D gene (5 bases). CDR3 size: 14 residues. Trimming took 1 base from V and 2 from J, leaving 6 bases between them. CDR3 sequence: CASSLGRAGNTIYF. CDR3 nucleotide sequence: TGTGCCAGCAGTTTAGGCAGGGCTGGAAACACCATATATTTT.

There are a few counts of this clonotype. V gene TRBV7-2 combines with J gene TRBJ2-7, with D possibly being TRBD2 (6 bases). The CDR3 length is 14 residues. V was pared by 2 bases and J by 1 base, with 9 bases between. Germline CDR1 and CDR2: SGHTA and FQGNSA. The CDR3 loop is CASSLPTSSYEQYF. The DNA of the CDR3 is TGTGCCAGCAGCTTACCGACTAGTTCCTACGAGCAGTACTTC. Full variable domain (remainder filled in from reference TRBV7-2 and TRBJ2-7): GAGVSQSPSNKVTEKGKDVELRCDPISGHTALYWYRQSLGQGLEFLIYFQGNSAPDKSGLPSDRFSAERTGGSVSTLTIQRTQQEDSAVYLCASSLPTSSYEQYFGPGTRLTVT.

The V and J genes are TRBV6-5 and TRBJ2-3; 13 bases are a match to TRBD2. J gave up 10 bases and V 7 bases, and 17 bases lay outside the gene matches. This CDR3 has 17 amino acids. Per the germline V gene, CDR1 is MNHEY and CDR2 is SVGAGI. The CDR3 spells CASTRFGTSGKEGAQYF. DNA for the CDR3: TGTGCCAGCACCCGGTTTGGGACTAGCGGGAAGGAAGGAGCGCAGTATTTT.

In nucleotides, the CDR3 is TGCAGTGCTAGCGGACGGAAAGCCTATACTTATGGCTACACCTTC. It codes for CSASGRKAYTYGYTF. This sequence joins TRBV20-1 and TRBJ1-2; no firm D call. The CDR3 is made up of 15 amino acids. The V end lost 3 bases, the J end lost 5 bases, and 19 bases lay between the germline ends. CDR1 and CDR2 from the germline V gene are DFQATT and SNEGSKA (reference sequence).

J is TRBJ2-3 and V is TRBV7-9, with D unresolved. CDR1 and CDR2 (germline): SEHNR, FQNEAQ (reference sequence). Trimming removed 6 bases at V and 5 bases at J, with 6 bases between. CDR3 length: 11 residues. CDR3 sequence: CASRKGDTQYF. The CDR3 nucleotides read TGTGCCAGCAGGAAGGGAGATACGCAGTATTTT.

The V gene is TRBV6-5, the J gene TRBJ2-6; maybe TRBD1 (5 bases). Deletions cut 0 bases from V and 8 bases from J, with 11 bases between. Germline V gene data show CDR1 as MNHEY and CDR2 as SVGAGI. CDR3 length equals 15 residues. This CDR3 reads CASSYSSGWTNVLTF. The CDR3 DNA follows: TGTGCCAGCAGTTACTCGTCAGGGTGGACCAACGTCCTGACTTTC.

This chain links TRBV6-1 with TRBJ1-5; a possible D gene is TRBD1 (5 bases). V was cut by 2 bases and J by 3 bases, with 11 bases left in between. This CDR3 is built from 15 residues. Germline-derived CDR1 and CDR2 are MNHNS and SASEGT. CDR3 nucleotides: TGTGCCAGCAGTGAACGGGGGGTCGACAATCAGCCCCAGCATTTT. It specifies CASSERGVDNQPQHF.

This chain uses TRBV7-2 with TRBJ2-1, with D perhaps assigned TRBD1 or TRBD2 (5 bases each). The CDR3 is made up of 15 amino acids. The V gene lost 7 bases and the J gene lost 3 bases, with 16 bases spanning the gap. CDR1 SGHTA and CDR2 FQGNSA come from the germline V gene. The CDR3 coding sequence is TGTGCCAGCACCCCGGTGCGAGGGGTCTACAATGAGCAGTTCTTC. It specifies CASTPVRGVYNEQFF.

The chain carries TRBV7-2 and TRBJ2-3; D not resolved. CDR1 SGHTA and CDR2 FQGNSA come from the germline V gene. This CDR3 has 13 residues. V lost 5 bases, J lost 6 bases, and 12 bases lay in between. CDR3 DNA sequence: TGTGCCAGCAGCCTCACCTTTCGCGATACGCAGTATTTT. This gives the protein CASSLTFRDTQYF.

The chain is built from TRBV7-8 and TRBJ2-3; D ambiguous. This CDR3 comprises 15 residues. Trimming removed 0 bases from V and 4 bases from J, with 11 bases in between. Looked up from germline, CDR1 is SGHVS and CDR2 is FQNEAQ. The CDR3 region has the DNA TGTGCCAGCAGCTTAGCTAGCCAGGCGGCAGATACGCAGTATTTT. Residues: CASSLASQAADTQYF.

This clonotype was seen at least ten times. The CDR3 spells CASTPPGGTEAFF. DNA for the CDR3: TGTGCCAGCACCCCGCCGGGAGGCACTGAAGCTTTCTTT. The rearrangement uses TRBV7-2 and TRBJ1-1; D is undetermined. This CDR3 is built from 13 residues. Germline CDR1 SGHTA, CDR2 FQGNSA. V lost 7 bases, J lost 4 bases, and 13 bases lay in between.

The table lists this clonotype with a few counts. The V gene is TRBV6-5, the J gene TRBJ2-3; no clear D gene. V was pared by 0 bases and J by 6 bases, with 13 bases between. This CDR3 is 15 amino acids long. CDR1 is MNHEY and CDR2 is SVGAGI in the germline V gene. This CDR3 is CASSYSDGQLDTQYF. CDR3 bases: TGTGCCAGCAGTTACTCTGACGGTCAATTGGATACGCAGTATTTT.

This clonotype was counted between two and nine times. J is TRBJ2-3 and V is TRBV6-6, with 10 bases lining up with TRBD1. CDR1 is MNHNY, CDR2 SVGAGI, per germline (reference sequence). V lost 8 bases to trimming and J lost 0 bases; unmatched junction nucleotides: 2. There are 14 residues in the CDR3. For the CDR3, the DNA is TGTGCCAGCGCGGGACAGGGGAGCACAGATACGCAGTATTTT. It translates to CASAGQGSTDTQYF.